This T cell receptor (beta chain) was profiled in a study of CD8 T cells in Susac syndrome. With random hexamers, about 0.5 to 1 ug RNA was reverse transcribed. TCR beta CDR3 was amplified by immunoSEQ covering 54 Vbeta and 13 Jbeta. TCRdb reprocessed the immunoSEQ multiplex PCR reads via MiXCR and lists one record per CDR3 protein. Of about 190,000 distinct CDR3 sequences in the sample, 75% to 95% were seen once. Material for sequencing was CD4+ T cells from PBMCs. The receptor was isolated from a human donor with Susac syndrome.

CDR3 nucleotides: TGTGCCAGCAGCCAAAAAAGTCTCGGGCTAGCGGGGGCCGTTAATACGCAGTATTTT. This gives the protein CASSQKSLGLAGAVNTQYF. This rearrangement joins TRBV3-1 to TRBJ2-3, with 10 bases identical to TRBD2. Losses at the gene ends were 2 bases for V and 7 bases for J; bases not matched to a gene: 18. This CDR3 comprises 19 residues. The germline gives CDR1 LGHDT, CDR2 YNNKEL (reference sequence).